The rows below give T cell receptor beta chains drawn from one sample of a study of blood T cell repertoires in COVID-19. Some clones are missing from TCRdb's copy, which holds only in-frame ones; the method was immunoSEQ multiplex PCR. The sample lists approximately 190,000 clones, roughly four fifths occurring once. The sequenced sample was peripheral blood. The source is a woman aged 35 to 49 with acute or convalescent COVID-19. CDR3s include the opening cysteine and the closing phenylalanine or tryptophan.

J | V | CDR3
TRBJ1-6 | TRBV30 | CAWSQGPYNSPLHF
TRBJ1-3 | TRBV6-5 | CASSYSGGPGNTIYF
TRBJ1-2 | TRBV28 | CASSTPGNYGYTF
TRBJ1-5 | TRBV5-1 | CASSLGTAGNQPQHF
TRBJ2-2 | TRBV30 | CAWSLQISRTGELFF
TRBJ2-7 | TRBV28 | CASSHRGLYYEQYF
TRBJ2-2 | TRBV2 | CASIGPRGGALVLSGELFF
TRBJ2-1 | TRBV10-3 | CAIIYSELYNEQFF
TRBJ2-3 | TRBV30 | CAWNPGLGEDTQYF
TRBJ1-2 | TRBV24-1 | CATSDFGTNSYTF
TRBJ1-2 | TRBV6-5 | CASSSPSRDLVGGYTF
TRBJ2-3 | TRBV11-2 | CASSLALTSYPDTQYF
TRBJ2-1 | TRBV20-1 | CSASTAGLGYEQFF
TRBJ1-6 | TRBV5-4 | CASSSEGWGRSPLHF
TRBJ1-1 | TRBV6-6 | CASSYEGRNTEAFF
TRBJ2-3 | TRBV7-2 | CASSTSVTDTQYF
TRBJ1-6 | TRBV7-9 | CASRSGTGDNSPLHF
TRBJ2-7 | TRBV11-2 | CASSLDFGQSYEQYF
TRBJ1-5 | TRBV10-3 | CASKGEQRGNQPQHF
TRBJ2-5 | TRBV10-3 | CAISGAGGGPLGETQYF
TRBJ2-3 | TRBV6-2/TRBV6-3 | CASSSLGGIPAYTQYF
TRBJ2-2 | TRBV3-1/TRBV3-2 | CASSPLRYTGELFF
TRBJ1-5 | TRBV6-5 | CASSVTLGGGQPQHF
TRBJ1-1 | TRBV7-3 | CASSQGGNTEAFF